The 12 T cell receptor beta chains below were found in one sample sequenced in a study of T-cell memory formation after mild COVID-19. TCRdb re-derived calls from the 5' RACE reads in MiXCR, one entry per CDR3 protein. The table includes about 290,000 distinct CDR3 sequences, roughly 18% detected once. Sequencing was carried out using PBMCs or a T cell subset sorted from them (not recorded which). These receptors originate from a man between 18 and 35 years old who had mild COVID-19 (a few samples of this study predate the infection). Cell type and time point are not known.

This clonotype was detected many times. This chain uses TRBV30 with TRBJ1-2; 10 positions match TRBD1. The CDR3 totals 13 residues. CDR1 is GTSNPN and CDR2 is SVGIG in the germline V gene (reference sequence). The trim removed 3 bases at V and 8 bases at J, leaving 6 bases unmatched. The CDR3 reads CAWSAGQGGGYTF. As DNA, the CDR3 is TGTGCCTGGAGCGCCGGACAGGGGGGAGGCTACACCTTC.

This clonotype was counted only a few times. The chain carries TRBV27 and TRBJ2-7, with 7 bases fitting TRBD1. The CDR3 runs 14 residues. V shed 2 bases, J shed 2 bases, and the junction held 3 bases outside the gene matches. Germline CDR1 and CDR2: MNHEY and SMNVEV (reference sequence). CDR3 residues: CASSLGQAPYEQYF. Written as DNA, the CDR3 is TGTGCCAGCAGTTTAGGACAGGCCCCCTACGAGCAGTACTTC.

This sequence joins TRBV6-5 and TRBJ2-7; no clear D. V lost 4 bases to trimming and J lost 0 bases, with 10 bases between them. The CDR3 consists of 14 residues. Germline V gene lookup returns CDR1 MNHEY and CDR2 SVGAGI. The CDR3 spells CASSSTGSSYEQYF. In DNA, the CDR3 is TGTGCCAGCAGTTCGACGGGTAGCTCCTACGAGCAGTACTTC.

This clonotype has only a few counts. The chain carries TRBV28 and TRBJ1-5; 7 bases line up with TRBD1. V trimming: 6 bases; J trimming: 5 bases; junction bases outside the gene matches: 16. The CDR3 sequence is 17 residues long. Germline assignment: CDR1 MDHEN and CDR2 SYDVKM. The CDR3, as DNA: TGTGCCAGCAGCCCCCCGAGGGGGCGCCGTATCGATCAGCCCCAGCATTTT. As protein: CASSPPRGRRIDQPQHF.

The chain has TRBV11-2 and TRBJ2-1, with 7 bases fitting TRBD2. J gave up 5 bases and V 5 bases, and 6 bases lay outside the gene matches. This CDR3 is built from 14 residues. Germline lookup yields CDR1 SGHAT and CDR2 FQNNGV. The CDR3 sequence is CASSPERGHNEQFF. DNA for the CDR3: TGTGCCAGCAGCCCCGAGCGGGGCCACAATGAGCAGTTCTTC.

The chain carries TRBV4-1 and TRBJ1-1, with D hard to call. V dropped 5 bases and J dropped 0 bases, with 13 bases sitting between them. The germline V gene has CDR1 MGHRA and CDR2 YSYEKL. The length of the CDR3 is 15 residues. CDR3 amino acids: CASSRPGSLNTEAFF. DNA of the CDR3: TGCGCCAGCAGCAGACCGGGATCCTTGAACACTGAAGCTTTCTTT.

In its sample, this clonotype was seen many times. In DNA form, the CDR3 reads TGCGCCAGCAGCGTTCAGGGGGACCTTAATCAGCCCCAGCATTTT. Translated, it gives CASSVQGDLNQPQHF. This chain connects TRBV5-1 to TRBJ1-5; 7 nucleotides agree with TRBD1. J gave up 4 bases and V 4 bases, and 8 bases lay outside the gene matches. Looked up from germline, CDR1 is SGHRS and CDR2 is YFSETQ. This CDR3 has 15 residues.

The rearrangement joins TRBV7-2 to TRBJ2-1, with D possibly being TRBD2 (5 bases). Germline V gene data show CDR1 as SGHTA and CDR2 as FQGNSA. This CDR3 contains 16 residues. The ends were cut back, 5 bases at V and 0 bases at J, with 14 bases in the middle. CDR3 bases: TGTGCCAGCAGCCTCAGACCCGCGGGCTCCTACAATGAGCAGTTCTTC. This codes for CASSLRPAGSYNEQFF.

This clonotype was counted between two and nine times. The chain combines TRBV5-1 with TRBJ2-3, with D possibly being TRBD1 (6 bases). Trimming left V 2 bases short and J 1 base short, with 11 bases between. The CDR3 runs to 15 residues. Germline loops: CDR1 SGHRS, CDR2 YFSETQ. The CDR3 loop reads CASSFADSRTDTQYF. DNA of the CDR3: TGCGCCAGCAGCTTCGCGGACAGCCGCACAGATACGCAGTATTTT.

This clonotype came up a few times. The chain combines TRBV12-3 or TRBV12-4 with TRBJ1-1, with D unresolved. Between the trimmed V and J ends, which lost 6 bases and 7 bases, there was a span of 18 bases. The CDR3 sequence is 14 residues long. CDR3 loop: CASSLRLEGDEAFF. Here the CDR3 DNA reads TGTGCCAGCAGCTTGAGACTCGAGGGAGATGAAGCTTTCTTT.

This clonotype has only a few counts. The rearrangement links TRBV7-2 to TRBJ1-1, with a weak D call TRBD1 (5 bases). Germline CDR1 is SGHTA and CDR2 is FQGNSA. Trimming left V 3 bases short and J 8 bases short, with 16 bases between. The CDR3 extends over 14 amino acids. CDR3 region: CASSFRSGTAEAFF. CDR3 nucleotide sequence: TGTGCCAGCAGCTTTCGTTCCGGGACGGCGGAAGCTTTCTTT.

This clonotype was counted only a few times. The J gene is TRBJ2-5, the V gene TRBV4-3; D is unresolved. V lost 0 bases to trimming and J lost 7 bases, with 6 bases between them. The CDR3 has 12 amino acids. Germline V lookup: CDR1 LGHNA, CDR2 YSLEER. This chain's CDR3 is CASSQDGVTQYF. The CDR3, as DNA: TGCGCCAGCAGCCAAGATGGGGTGACCCAGTACTTC.